This T cell receptor beta chain originates from a study of T-cell memory formation after mild COVID-19 (dated by TCRdb to the early 2020s). General notes on the study: TCR sequence clusters from the two donors were largely donor specific. T-cell clones expanding and contracting after mild COVID-19 in a couple of donors were tracked by longitudinal TCRalpha and TCRbeta repertoire sequencing. Two young, previously healthy adult volunteers made up the cohort, one male and one female. What the work shows at the level of the full study, not this receptor alone: Contracting CD4+ clones were located mainly in the CM and EM memory subsets, whereas CD8+ clones were found to be enriched in EMRA. Balanced CD4/CD8 phenotypes were observed for clones contracting from day 15 to 85, whereas a bias towards CD4+ was observed for a second wave of clones expanding from day 15 to 37. Some responding clones were detected in pre-infection memory, which suggested that pre-existing cross-reactive memory T cells had joined the SARS-CoV-2 response. The study covered only two mild cases, and larger cohorts including severe cases with pre-infection samples were considered necessary. SARS-CoV-2 specificity was not confirmed for the second-wave clones peaking on day 37.

Reading from cysteine to phenylalanine, the CDR3 counts 17 amino acids. Only the CDR3 region is kept as DNA, spanning 51 bases read in frame from base 1. Taken from the germline V gene, the CDR1 and CDR2 loops are SGHDN and FVKESK. Relative to germline, V is 3 bases shorter and J is 1 base shorter, with 18 bases between their ends. Only a few counts were recorded for this clonotype. Its antigen is still unknown. It has no much larger one-base neighbor in the sample; base qualities were not kept. PBMCs were isolated by Ficoll-Paque density gradient centrifugation. Instrument used: Illumina NovaSeq 6000. TCRalpha and TCRbeta cDNA libraries were built by 5'RACE with constant-segment primers, adding sample barcodes and unique molecular identifiers. Trizol reagent was used to extract RNA from every sample. Library amplification was performed in two PCR steps, and a second sample barcode and Illumina TruSeq adapters were introduced in the second step. The libraries were sequenced on an Illumina NovaSeq using 2 x 150 bp paired-end reads. From the authors' description of their analysis: Reads were demultiplexed and collapsed into UMI-guided consensus sequences with migec v1.2.7. With mixcr v2.1.11, UMI consensuses were aligned to TRA and TRB V and J templates and assembled into clonotypes. A clonotype was counted as expanded or contracted only when both edgeR and NoisET called the clonotype significant, with the noise models trained on biological replicates. For edgeR calls, the cutoffs were a false discovery rate-adjusted p below 0.01 and a log2 fold-change threshold of 1. As an exploratory analysis of dynamics, max-normalized trajectories of the 1000 most abundant clonotypes were examined by PCA with hierarchical clustering. Each responding clone was given a CD4 or CD8 phenotype based on the CD4+ and CD8+ repertoires, which had been sequenced separately. The public reads were run again by TCRdb, first through fastp at Q25 and then through MiXCR, and only productive beta chains were kept. Every distinct CDR3 protein forms one entry, paired with its most common genes and DNA. In this record, the V and J calls reflect TCRdb's handling and not the investigators' own analysis. The sample table records 35,000 to 45,000 distinct CDR3 sequences; less than 8% of these occur just once. Of the sample, 0.79% is held by the ten largest clones.

The sample taken for sequencing was PBMCs or a T cell subset sorted from them (not recorded which). The sequence was collected from an adult who had mild COVID-19 (a few samples of this study predate the infection). The sample titles of this study are shuffled in the database, so cell type and time point are left out. The chain couples TRBV14 to TRBJ1-1; perhaps TRBD1 is the D gene, with 6 bases matching. The sequence in DNA is TGTGCCAGCAGCCACCCCCTAGGGGGTCTGAGGAACACTGAAGCTTTCTTT. Translated, it reads CASSHPLGGLRNTEAFF.